These 20 T cell receptor beta chains came from one sample sequenced in a study of Ad26.COV2.S vaccination and SARS-CoV-2 variants. Libraries were prepared by immunoSEQ multiplex PCR; TCRdb keeps only in-frame clonotypes and omits some of them. The sample carries 300,000 to 400,000 clones, around four fifths recorded once. Treatment meaning: approximately 18 received Ad26.COV2.S at low or high dose, single or two shots; about 5 received placebo; per-sample allocation not given. After the first vaccine or placebo injection, samples were drawn on day 63. The input for sequencing was peripheral blood, taken in a trial of Ad26.COV2.S vaccine versus placebo. Every receptor here comes from a person between 18 and 65 years old who received the Ad26.COV2.S COVID-19 vaccine or a placebo.

V and J are TRBV28 and TRBJ2-7, with TRBD1 matching over 11 bases. Germline V CDR1 and CDR2: MDHEN, SYDVKM. The CDR3 contains 14 residues. The trim removed 2 bases at V and 7 bases at J, leaving 4 bases unmatched. The CDR3 region has the DNA TGTGCCAGCAGTTTAGGACAGGGGGCTAGAGAGCAGTACTTC. It yields the protein CASSLGQGAREQYF.

This clone was found once. The V and J genes are TRBV2 and TRBJ2-6, with 8 bases fitting TRBD2. V gave up 6 bases and J gave up 2 bases; unmatched junction bases: 0. Germline CDR1 reads SNHLY; CDR2 reads FYNNEI. The CDR3 consists of 14 residues. CDR3 sequence: CASRRGAGANVLTF. The CDR3 DNA is TGTGCCAGCAGGCGGGGGGCTGGGGCCAACGTCCTGACTTTC.

V usage is TRBV4-1 and J usage is TRBJ2-5; a possible D gene is TRBD2 (6 bases). The germline CDR1 and CDR2 sequences are MGHRA and YSYEKL. CDR3 length equals 15 residues. V dropped 3 bases and J dropped 4 bases, with 15 bases sitting between them. For the CDR3, the DNA is TGCGCCAGCAGCCAGGATAGCCGGGGGAGAGAGACCCAGTACTTC. As protein: CASSQDSRGRETQYF.

The V and J genes are TRBV5-4 and TRBJ2-1; 12 bases match TRBD2. Trimming cost V 4 bases and J 10 bases; bases outside gene matches: 9. The CDR3 contains 15 residues. CDR1 is SGHNT and CDR2 is YYREEE in the germline V gene (reference sequence). The CDR3 nucleotides read TGTGCCAGCAGCGGACGGACTAGCGGGGTGGGGGAGCAGTTCTTC. Translated, it gives CASSGRTSGVGEQFF.

The chain combines TRBV6-5 with TRBJ2-7; perhaps TRBD2 as D (5 bases). Germline CDR1 MNHEY, CDR2 SVGAGI. V lost 0 bases and J lost 4, with 13 bases in between. The CDR3 length is 15 residues. The CDR3 spells CASSYSSGRGYEQYF. CDR3 coding DNA: TGTGCCAGCAGTTACTCATCCGGACGGGGATACGAGCAGTACTTC.

The rearrangement links TRBV5-1 to TRBJ2-7; D possibly corresponds to TRBD2 (5 bases). Germline assignment: CDR1 SGHRS and CDR2 YFSETQ. The CDR3 has 15 residues. The V end was cut by 4 bases, the J end by 4 bases, with 18 bases between. Here the CDR3 DNA reads TGCGCCAGCAGCCCCGCTCCCGGACGGAGGTACGAGCAGTACTTC. This gives the protein CASSPAPGRRYEQYF.

Of note for this clone: At one end, the junction sequence differs from germline, possibly due to a read error. The CDR3, as DNA: TGTGCCAGCAGTTTATACGGAGCCTATGCCTACACCTTC. Translated, it gives CASSLYGAYAYTF. The rearrangement uses TRBV28 and TRBJ1-2, with no clear D. The V gene's germline CDR1 is MDHEN and CDR2 SYDVKM. This CDR3 spans 13 amino acids.

DNA for the CDR3: TGCAGCGGGAGGGGTGGATATGGCTACACCTTC. It specifies CSGRGGYGYTF. J is TRBJ1-2 and V is TRBV29-1, with D perhaps matching TRBD1 (5 bases). Germline assignment: CDR1 SQVTM and CDR2 ANQGSEA. The CDR3 loop spans 11 amino acids. V was clipped by 7 bases and J by 5 bases, with 11 bases between them.

V is TRBV30 and J is TRBJ1-1; D is unresolved. The CDR3 covers 13 residues. Germline V lookup: CDR1 GTSNPN, CDR2 SVGIG (reference sequence). The V and J ends lost 0 bases and 3 bases respectively, with 8 bases between them. The DNA for the CDR3 is TGTGCCTGGAGTGTTGTCGGATACACTGAAGCTTTCTTT. Encoded protein: CAWSVVGYTEAFF.

This chain links TRBV6-1 with TRBJ1-1, with D perhaps matching TRBD1 (6 bases). V shed 3 bases and J shed 6 bases, with 11 bases lying between them. This CDR3 is 13 amino acids long. The germline CDR1 and CDR2 sequences are MNHNS and SASEGT. CDR3 protein: CASSDARGAEAFF. For the CDR3, the DNA is TGTGCCAGCAGTGATGCCAGGGGTGCTGAAGCTTTCTTT.

CDR3 nucleotides: TGCGCCAGCAGCCAAGTAGGGGCTGCGGACCGCGGAAACTATGGCTACACCTTC. It encodes CASSQVGAADRGNYGYTF. The genes are TRBV4-1 and TRBJ1-2; D might be TRBD1 (5 bases). V was trimmed by 1 base and J by 2 bases, leaving 20 bases between them. This CDR3 spans 18 amino acids. CDR1 and CDR2 from the germline V gene are MGHRA and YSYEKL.

The chain has TRBV27 and TRBJ2-2, with a possible D match to TRBD2 (5 bases). V shed 4 bases and J shed 4 bases, with 10 bases lying between them. Germline-derived CDR1 and CDR2 are MNHEY and SMNVEV (reference sequence). The CDR3 is made up of 14 amino acids. CDR3 protein: CASSSRDFTGELFF. CDR3 bases: TGTGCCAGCAGTTCCCGGGATTTCACCGGGGAGCTGTTTTTT.

The genes are TRBV6-1 and TRBJ2-2; D is unresolved. The CDR3 is 16 residues long. Trimming took off 5 bases at V and 1 base at J, with 14 bases between the two ends. Germline values: CDR1 MNHNS, CDR2 SASEGT. The CDR3 is CASSKETHKNTGELFF. In DNA, the CDR3 is TGTGCCAGCAGTAAAGAGACCCACAAGAACACCGGGGAGCTGTTTTTT.

V usage is TRBV10-3 and J usage is TRBJ1-2; TRBD1 matches 7 bases. V dropped 0 bases and J dropped 7; count of bases not matched to a gene: 11. The CDR3 extends over 16 amino acids. Germline assignment: CDR1 ENHRY and CDR2 SYGVKD. CDR3 sequence reads: CAISESTGTALGGYTF. CDR3 sequence (DNA): TGTGCCATCAGTGAGTCGACCGGGACAGCCCTTGGTGGCTACACCTTC.

The rearrangement links TRBV20-1 to TRBJ1-1, with D unresolved. V was clipped by 2 bases and J by 10 bases, with 5 bases between them. This CDR3 has 9 amino acids. Germline CDR1 and CDR2: DFQATT and SNEGSKA (reference sequence). The CDR3 is CSARLGAFF. The CDR3 bases are TGCAGTGCTAGACTGGGAGCTTTCTTT.

The chain employs TRBV2 and TRBJ2-6, with D unclear. In germline, CDR1 is SNHLY, CDR2 FYNNEI. CDR3 length: 13 amino acids. V lost 7 bases, J lost 0 bases, and 4 bases lay in between. The DNA of the CDR3 is TGTGCCAGCAAGGACTCTGGGGCCAACGTCCTGACTTTC. This gives the protein CASKDSGANVLTF.

The chain has TRBV7-3 and TRBJ2-7, with a possible D match to TRBD2 (6 bases). The CDR3 consists of 12 residues. V was cut by 1 base and J by 6 bases, with 7 bases left in between. CDR1 is SGHTA, CDR2 FQGTGA, per germline. For the CDR3, the DNA is TGTGCCAGCAGCTTAAGGGGAGGCGAGCAGTACTTC. Translation: CASSLRGGEQYF.

The chain uses TRBV7-8 and TRBJ2-2, with 11 positions matching TRBD2. The CDR3 is 16 amino acids. In germline, CDR1 is SGHVS, CDR2 FQNEAQ. J gave up 6 bases and V 5 bases, and 8 bases lay outside the gene matches. CDR3: CASSPSVAGGPGELFF. CDR3 in DNA: TGTGCCAGCAGCCCTAGTGTAGCGGGGGGGCCCGGGGAGCTGTTTTTT.

The rearrangement links TRBV21-1 to TRBJ2-1; the table assigns TRBD2, which was not confirmed against the DNA. TRBV21-1 is shown as a pseudogene. This CDR3 spans 19 amino acids. The CDR3 DNA is TGTGCCAGCACCTTATTTAGCGGGCGGACTCGACCCCCCTACAATGAGCAGTTCTTC. Residues: CASTLFSGRTRPPYNEQFF.

V is TRBV6-5 and J is TRBJ1-5, with D perhaps matching TRBD1 (6 bases). V lost 6 bases and J lost 10, with 16 bases in between. CDR3 length: 13 residues. From germline, CDR1 is MNHEY and CDR2 SVGAGI. The CDR3 is CASRPQGGSPQHF. In DNA, the CDR3 is TGTGCCAGCAGACCCCAAGGGGGGAGTCCCCAGCATTTT.